These 32 T cell receptor beta chains share one sample of origin, sequenced in a study of human T cells and chemical hapten exposure. Time point described: patch test 2, 6 weeks after DPC sensitization. Treatment here: therapeutic diphenylcyclopropenone sensitization with weekly scalp DPC. TCRdb re-derived calls from the RACE reads in MiXCR, one entry per CDR3 protein. In the table there are fewer than 100,000 distinct CDR3 sequences, 11% of which are singletons. Sequencing used whole blood, obtained in connection with sensitization to the hapten diphenylcyclopropenone (DPC). These receptors all come from a young man with alopecia areata. Some clones in this sample may be carry-over from other donors' samples.

This sequence joins TRBV7-9 and TRBJ1-1; TRBD1 matches 7 bases. Per the germline V gene, CDR1 is SEHNR and CDR2 is FQNEAQ (reference sequence). With V trimmed by 5 bases and J by 4 bases, 4 bases remained unmatched. The CDR3 length is 13 residues. CDR3 residues: CASSETGATEAFF. CDR3 nucleotides: TGTGCCAGCAGCGAAACAGGGGCCACTGAAGCTTTCTTT.

This clonotype was detected many times. The rearrangement joins TRBV12-5 to TRBJ2-1, with D possibly being TRBD1 or TRBD2 (5 bases each). The length of the CDR3 is 15 residues. In germline, CDR1 is LGHNT, CDR2 FRNRAP. Trimming cost V 6 bases and J 1 base, with 13 bases left between them. CDR3: CASGRGPSSYNEQFF. For the CDR3, the DNA is TGTGCTAGTGGCCGGGGACCCTCGTCCTACAATGAGCAGTTCTTC.

This clonotype has at least ten counts. This rearrangement joins TRBV10-2 to TRBJ1-5, with a weak D call TRBD1 (6 bases). This CDR3 has 12 residues. Trimming stripped 8 bases from V and 3 bases from J, with 8 bases between. Per the germline V gene, CDR1 is WSHSY and CDR2 is SAAADI. CDR3 amino acids: CASRDNNQPQHF. The CDR3 DNA is TGCGCCAGCCGGGACAACAATCAGCCCCAGCATTTT.

For this clonotype: It may be a read error: a sequence one base away is much more abundant. The gene calls are TRBV10-1 and TRBJ2-7; a possible D gene is TRBD1 (5 bases). The CDR3 totals 13 residues. Germline CDR1 is WNHNN and CDR2 is SYGVQD (reference sequence). CDR3 loop: CASSDSDTYEQHF. The CDR3 DNA reads TGCGCCAGCAGTGACTCGGACACCTACGAGCAGCACTTC.

This clonotype has at least ten counts. The V and J genes are TRBV7-2 and TRBJ2-3; D not resolved. The CDR3 runs 15 residues. The V gene's germline CDR1 is SGHTA and CDR2 FQGNSA. Trimming left V 5 bases short and J 1 base short, with 13 bases between. CDR3 amino acids: CASSPVVVGTDTQYF. The CDR3 nucleotides read TGTGCCAGCAGCCCGGTAGTGGTCGGCACAGATACGCAGTATTTT.

The table lists this clonotype with a few counts. This chain joins TRBV29-1 and TRBJ1-1; tentatively, D is TRBD1 (6 bases). The length of the CDR3 is 17 residues. Germline assignment: CDR1 SQVTM and CDR2 ANQGSEA. V gave up 7 bases and J gave up 0 bases, with 24 bases separating them. The chain's CDR3 is CSGSDQQGGAMNTEAFF. DNA for the CDR3: TGCAGCGGGTCTGATCAACAGGGTGGGGCAATGAACACTGAAGCTTTCTTT.

V usage is TRBV5-4 and J usage is TRBJ2-1; the match to TRBD2 covers 13 bases. The CDR3 has 18 amino acids. Germline CDR1 is SGHNT and CDR2 is YYREEE (reference sequence). V shed 2 bases and J 0 bases; nucleotides not matched to a gene: 5. The CDR3 DNA is TGTGCCAGCAGCTTAGGACTAGCGGGGGTAGTCTCCTACAATGAGCAGTTCTTC. Translation gives CASSLGLAGVVSYNEQFF. The full variable domain, rest sourced from reference TRBV5-4 and TRBJ2-1, is ETGVTQSPTHLIKTRGQQVTLRCSSQSGHNTVSWYQQALGQGPQFIFQYYREEENGRGNFPPRFSGLQFPNYSSELNVNALELDDSALYLCASSLGLAGVVSYNEQFFGPGTRLTVL.

This clonotype was observed many times. The chain carries TRBV2 and TRBJ1-5; D not resolved. V was pared by 2 bases and J by 3 bases, with 11 bases between. The CDR3 is 15 residues long. Germline V gives CDR1 SNHLY, CDR2 FYNNEI. The CDR3 bases are TGTGCCAGCAGTGAAACGGGGAACTACAATCAGCCCCAGCATTTT. Translating it yields CASSETGNYNQPQHF.

The V and J genes are TRBV7-9 and TRBJ2-7; a possible D gene is TRBD2 (6 bases). Trimming stripped 5 bases from V and 0 bases from J, with 11 bases between. CDR3 length equals 14 residues. Germline values: CDR1 SEHNR, CDR2 FQNEAQ (reference sequence). The CDR3 DNA reads TGTGCCAGCAGCAAACGCGGGGCCTCCTACGAGCAGTACTTC. Protein product: CASSKRGASYEQYF. The full variable domain, completed using reference TRBV7-9 and TRBJ2-7, is DTGVSQNPRHKITKRGQNVTFRCDPISEHNRLYWYRQTLGQGPEFLTYFQNEAQLEKSRLLSDRFSAERPKGSFSTLEIQRTEQGDSAMYLCASSKRGASYEQYFGPGTRLTVT.

At least ten counts were recorded for this clonotype. This chain connects TRBV4-3 to TRBJ1-6; 7 bases match TRBD1. Germline V gene lookup returns CDR1 LGHNA and CDR2 YSLEER. The CDR3 contains 16 residues. The junction had 9 bases not matched to a gene; V was cut back by 0 bases and J by 10 bases. For the CDR3, the DNA is TGCGCCAGCAGCCAAGAAGCCGACAGGGTATCCTCACCCCTCCACTTT. Amino acid sequence: CASSQEADRVSSPLHF.

The chain links TRBV29-1 to TRBJ1-5, with 9 bases matching TRBD1. This CDR3 is built from 14 residues. With V trimmed by 7 bases and J by 5 bases, 9 bases remained unmatched. Germline assignment: CDR1 SQVTM and CDR2 ANQGSEA. As DNA, the CDR3 is TGCAGCGCTTGTTTGGGACAGGGAGATCAGCCCCAGCATTTT. Amino acid sequence: CSACLGQGDQPQHF.

The rearrangement uses TRBV29-1 and TRBJ1-1; no clear D. The CDR3 consists of 13 residues. V was pared by 1 base and J by 1 base, with 7 bases between. Germline V gene sequence: CDR1 SQVTM, CDR2 ANQGSEA. CDR3 loop: CSVEGQRNTEAFF. In nucleotides, the CDR3 is TGCAGCGTTGAAGGGCAGAGGAACACTGAAGCTTTCTTT. Drawing the rest from reference TRBV29-1 and TRBJ1-1, the complete variable domain is SAVISQKPSRDICQRGTSLTIQCQVDSQVTMMFWYRQQPGQSLTLIATANQGSEATYESGFVIDKFPISRPNLTFSTLTVSNMSPEDSSIYLCSVEGQRNTEAFFGQGTRLTVV.

The chain links TRBV6-2 or TRBV6-3 to TRBJ2-1; D gene unclear. Germline V gene sequence: CDR1 MNHEY, CDR2 SVGEGT. The CDR3 spans 16 residues. Trimming shortened V by 2 bases and J by 0 bases, and 11 bases separated the two germline ends. The CDR3 region has the DNA TGTGCCAGCAGTTACACTGAAGCTAGCTCCTACAATGAGCAGTTCTTC. It encodes CASSYTEASSYNEQFF.

This chain connects TRBV7-9 to TRBJ1-5; no definite D call. CDR3 length: 14 residues. Trimming shortened V by 3 bases and J by 3 bases, and 9 bases separated the two germline ends. Germline assignment: CDR1 SEHNR and CDR2 FQNEAQ (reference sequence). CDR3 nucleotide sequence: TGTGCCAGCAGCTTCGCCATGGACAATCAGCCCCAGCATTTT. It encodes CASSFAMDNQPQHF.

Only a few counts were recorded for this clonotype. This chain joins TRBV20-1 and TRBJ2-5; no firm D call. With 0 bases removed from V and 10 bases from J, the gap between germline ends came to 12 bases. Germline lookup yields CDR1 DFQATT and CDR2 SNEGSKA (reference sequence). The CDR3 has 12 residues. CDR3: CSARDGPSGQYF. CDR3 DNA: TGCAGTGCTAGAGATGGACCGAGTGGCCAGTACTTC.

This clonotype occurred a few times. This chain joins TRBV11-2 and TRBJ2-1; 7 nucleotides match TRBD1. Trimming removed 5 bases from V and 2 bases from J; junction bases left unmatched: 9. This CDR3 is 16 amino acids long. CDR1 and CDR2 (germline): SGHAT, FQNNGV. The CDR3 spells CASSAQTGLAYNEQFF. CDR3 sequence (DNA): TGTGCCAGCAGCGCCCAGACAGGGCTCGCCTACAATGAGCAGTTCTTC.

The table lists this clonotype with a few counts. The J gene is TRBJ1-1, the V gene TRBV7-3, with D unclear. Trimming took off 6 bases at V and 0 bases at J, with 14 bases between the two ends. CDR1 and CDR2 (germline): SGHTA, FQGTGA. The CDR3 has 15 residues. CDR3 sequence: CASSPTGFLNTEAFF. The CDR3 nucleotides read TGTGCCAGCAGTCCAACCGGGTTCTTGAACACTGAAGCTTTCTTT.

In this sample, this clonotype turned up a few times. The chain employs TRBV12-3 or TRBV12-4 and TRBJ2-1, with a weak D call TRBD2 (5 bases). The CDR3 covers 16 residues. V lost 4 bases and J lost 3, with 16 bases in between. The CDR3 DNA sequence: TGTGCCAGCAGTTGGGAGACCCAGCGGAACTACAATGAGCAGTTCTTC. Residues: CASSWETQRNYNEQFF.

The table lists this clonotype with many counts. This sequence joins TRBV4-3 and TRBJ2-2; the D is unclear. This CDR3 is built from 13 residues. The germline CDR1 and CDR2 sequences are LGHNA and YSLEER. The V end lost 1 base, the J end lost 6 bases, and 6 bases lay between the germline ends. The CDR3 spells CASSQGDAGELFF. CDR3 DNA sequence: TGCGCCAGCAGCCAAGGAGACGCCGGGGAGCTGTTTTTT.

The chain uses TRBV14 and TRBJ1-1; D uncertain. The V gene's germline CDR1 is SGHDN and CDR2 FVKESK. The CDR3 length is 12 residues. The germline V and J ends were trimmed by 0 bases and 11 bases, with 10 bases remaining between them. The CDR3 region has the DNA TGTGCCAGCAGCCAAGATCTTGGGAGGGCTTTCTTT. Protein product: CASSQDLGRAFF.

This clonotype was found many times. V and J are TRBV5-6 and TRBJ1-2; D unresolved. The CDR3 has 14 amino acids. The germline V gene has CDR1 SGHDT and CDR2 YYEEEE. V lost 7 bases and J 5 bases, leaving 18 bases between the germline ends. The CDR3 sequence: CASRKRDPFYGYTF. DNA of the CDR3: TGTGCCAGCCGGAAGAGGGATCCCTTTTATGGCTACACCTTC.

The rearrangement uses TRBV4-3 and TRBJ1-4; D ambiguous. Germline CDR1 and CDR2: LGHNA and YSLEER. V lost 0 bases and J 7 bases, leaving 12 bases between the germline ends. CDR3 length equals 15 residues. CDR3 sequence: CASSQERVGGEKLFF. DNA of the CDR3: TGCGCCAGCAGCCAAGAGAGGGTCGGCGGTGAAAAACTGTTTTTT.

Remarks on this clonotype: A much more abundant neighbour one base away suggests this may be a read error. The gene calls are TRBV7-2 and TRBJ1-2; no firm D call. The CDR3 runs to 14 residues. Between the trimmed V and J ends, which lost 4 bases and 2 bases, there was a span of 11 bases. The germline V gene has CDR1 SGHTA and CDR2 FQGNSA. The CDR3: CASSSTPGNYGYTF. CDR3 nucleotides: TGTGCCAGCAGCTCAACTCCGGGGAACTATGGCTACACCTTC.

The chain joins TRBV7-9 to TRBJ2-5; TRBD1 agrees at 7 bases. The CDR3 contains 15 residues. Trimming cost V 3 bases and J 3 bases; bases outside gene matches: 7. CDR1 is SEHNR and CDR2 is FQNEAQ in the germline V gene (reference sequence). CDR3 protein: CASSFPRGREETQYF. CDR3 bases: TGTGCCAGCAGCTTCCCCAGGGGGAGAGAAGAGACCCAGTACTTC.

This clonotype was observed a few times. This chain links TRBV20-1 with TRBJ1-6; 9 bases agree with TRBD1. Germline values: CDR1 DFQATT, CDR2 SNEGSKA (reference sequence). The length of the CDR3 is 19 residues. The J segment lost 6 bases and the V segment lost 3 bases, leaving 18 bases of the junction unmatched. The DNA of the CDR3 is TGCAGTGCTAGTCCCCTCGGGGACAGGGTTAGTGGGGCTAATTCACCCCTCCACTTT. This encodes CSASPLGDRVSGANSPLHF.

In its sample, this clonotype was seen a few times. The chain recombines TRBV5-4 with TRBJ1-6; D is undetermined. There are 12 residues in the CDR3. Looked up from germline, CDR1 is SGHNT and CDR2 is YYREEE (reference sequence). The V gene lost 4 bases and the J gene lost 9 bases, with 8 bases spanning the gap. The CDR3 nucleotides are TGTGCCAGCAGCCCCGAGTCTTCACCCCTCCACTTT. This encodes CASSPESSPLHF.

This clonotype was observed at least ten times. The chain couples TRBV11-2 to TRBJ1-1; the D gene is possibly TRBD1 (5 bases). The CDR3 runs 12 residues. Germline CDR1 SGHAT, CDR2 FQNNGV. V was shortened by 6 bases and J by 8 bases, with 13 bases between the two germline ends. The CDR3 bases are TGTGCCAGCAGACCACAGGAACGGGAAGCTTTCTTT. Its translation is CASRPQEREAFF.

This clonotype was counted between two and nine times. The V gene is TRBV11-2, the J gene TRBJ2-4; 7 positions match TRBD1. V shed 5 bases and J 4 bases; nucleotides not matched to a gene: 2. CDR1 and CDR2 from the germline V gene are SGHAT and FQNNGV. The CDR3 spans 13 residues. DNA for the CDR3: TGTGCCAGCAGCCAGACAGGGAAAAACATTCAGTACTTC. As protein: CASSQTGKNIQYF. The whole variable domain, remainder taken from reference TRBV11-2 and TRBJ2-4, is EAGVAQSPRYKIIEKRQSVAFWCNPISGHATLYWYQQILGQGPKLLIQFQNNGVVDDSQLPKDRFSAERLKGVDSTLKIQPAKLEDSAVYLCASSQTGKNIQYFGAGTRLSVL.

This clonotype was counted ten times or more. The V and J genes are TRBV6-2 or TRBV6-3 and TRBJ2-5; tentative D call: TRBD2 (5 bases). This CDR3 is 15 amino acids long. Germline V CDR1 and CDR2: MNHEY, SVGEGT. The ends were cut back, 5 bases at V and 2 bases at J, with 15 bases in the middle. CDR3 nucleotides: TGTGCCAGCAGTCAACGACGGGAAATTCAAGAGACCCAGTACTTC. Translated: CASSQRREIQETQYF.

This clonotype was counted at least ten times. The CDR3 region is CSASRAENTEAFF. The DNA of the CDR3 is TGCAGTGCTAGTAGGGCAGAGAACACTGAAGCTTTCTTT. This chain links TRBV20-1 with TRBJ1-1, with D uncertain. Deletions cut 3 bases from V and 1 base from J, with 9 bases between. The CDR3 spans 13 residues. The germline V gene encodes CDR1 DFQATT and CDR2 SNEGSKA (reference sequence).

This clonotype was seen at least ten times. V gene TRBV7-3 combines with J gene TRBJ2-1; D may be TRBD1 or TRBD2 (5 bases each). Trimming shortened V by 5 bases and J by 5 bases, and 16 bases separated the two germline ends. Germline values: CDR1 SGHTA, CDR2 FQGTGA. This CDR3 contains 15 residues. The CDR3: CASSNPGRGHNEQFF. The CDR3 DNA sequence: TGTGCCAGCAGCAATCCGGGACGGGGACACAATGAGCAGTTCTTC.

There are many counts of this clonotype. The chain carries TRBV11-2 and TRBJ2-7, with 11 positions matching TRBD1. With V trimmed by 3 bases and J by 6 bases, 7 bases remained unmatched. This CDR3 comprises 15 residues. The germline CDR1 and CDR2 sequences are SGHAT and FQNNGV. The CDR3 protein is CASSFNTGTGGEQYF. DNA for the CDR3: TGTGCCAGCAGCTTCAACACCGGGACAGGGGGCGAGCAGTACTTC.